Following are 9 T cell receptor beta chains from one sample sequenced in a study of early T cells in non-severe SARS-CoV-2 infection. Each CDR3 protein gets one entry after TCRdb re-called the 5' RACE reads with MiXCR. The repertoire holds about 61,000 distinct CDR3 sequences, 9.5% to 15% seen once, with 0.95% to 1.5% in the top ten. The sample here was whole blood, taken at baseline. All receptors derive from an adult who was a healthcare worker with PCR-confirmed SARS-CoV-2 infection or an uninfected control (not recorded which). The donor label of this sample is uncertain.

The chain couples TRBV5-5 to TRBJ1-5; D is possibly TRBD1 (5 bases). Trimming took off 4 bases at V and 2 bases at J, with 19 bases between the two ends. This CDR3 has 17 residues. CDR1 is SGHKS and CDR2 is YYEKEE in the germline V gene (reference sequence). This CDR3 is CASSLLDQGVGNQPQHF. CDR3 bases: TGTGCCAGCAGCCTGTTGGATCAGGGAGTCGGCAATCAGCCCCAGCATTTT.

This chain links TRBV3-1 with TRBJ1-1; D call uncertain. The V and J ends lost 1 base and 4 bases respectively, with 13 bases between them. CDR3 size: 15 residues. Germline lookup yields CDR1 LGHDT and CDR2 YNNKEL (reference sequence). This CDR3 is CASSQVRGVGTEAFF. CDR3 sequence (DNA): TGTGCCAGCAGCCAAGTACGCGGGGTGGGCACTGAAGCTTTCTTT.

The chain is built from TRBV12-3 or TRBV12-4 and TRBJ2-2; TRBD1 might be the D (6 bases). Trimming removed 4 bases at V and 0 bases at J, with 9 bases between. CDR3 length equals 15 residues. CDR3 residues: CASSSDRPNTGELFF. In DNA, the CDR3 is TGTGCCAGCAGTTCCGACAGGCCGAACACCGGGGAGCTGTTTTTT.

This clonotype has just a few counts. The rearrangement links TRBV6-6 to TRBJ2-3; 7 bases agree with TRBD2. There are 16 residues in the CDR3. Germline V gene data show CDR1 as MNHNY and CDR2 as SVGAGI (reference sequence). Trimming cost V 0 bases and J 1 base; bases outside gene matches: 4. In nucleotides, the CDR3 is TGTGCCAGCAGTTACTCATCCAGCGGGGGCACAGATACGCAGTATTTT. The encoded protein is CASSYSSSGGTDTQYF.

There are a few counts of this clonotype. The chain employs TRBV10-3 and TRBJ2-7; D possibly corresponds to TRBD1 (6 bases). Germline loops: CDR1 ENHRY, CDR2 SYGVKD. The length of the CDR3 is 15 residues. Trimming left V 8 bases short and J 1 base short, with 18 bases between. CDR3 sequence (DNA): TGTGCCATCTGCATACGGGGACAACATTCCTACGAGCAGTACGTC. It translates to CAICIRGQHSYEQYV.

This clonotype has more than one count but fewer than ten. J is TRBJ1-6 and V is TRBV20-1; D possibly corresponds to TRBD1 (5 bases). V lost 5 bases, J lost 7 bases, and 9 bases lay in between. From germline, CDR1 is DFQATT and CDR2 SNEGSKA (reference sequence). The CDR3 length is 12 residues. The CDR3 sequence is CSARDLNSPLHF. The CDR3 DNA reads TGCAGTGCTCGGGACTTAAATTCACCCCTCCACTTT.

The chain combines TRBV6-2 or TRBV6-3 with TRBJ1-4; D is perhaps TRBD1 (6 bases). With 3 bases removed from V and 2 bases from J, the gap between germline ends came to 10 bases. The CDR3 extends over 15 amino acids. Germline V gene lookup returns CDR1 MNHEY and CDR2 SVGEGT. CDR3: CASSYFGQTNEKLFF. The CDR3 bases are TGTGCCAGCAGTTATTTTGGACAGACTAATGAAAAACTGTTTTTT.

The rearrangement uses TRBV12-3 or TRBV12-4 and TRBJ2-6, with 8 bases identical to TRBD1. This CDR3 contains 16 residues. With V trimmed by 5 bases and J by 2 bases, 5 bases remained unmatched. The CDR3 DNA reads TGTGCCAGCAGTCCTAGGACAGGGACTGGGGCCAACGTCCTGACTTTC. Translated, it gives CASSPRTGTGANVLTF.

This chain uses TRBV19 with TRBJ2-3; possible D gene TRBD1, 5 bases. Germline CDR1 is LNHDA and CDR2 is SQIVND (reference sequence). The ends were cut back, 6 bases at V and 0 bases at J, with 19 bases in the middle. The CDR3 has 17 residues. The CDR3 bases are TGTGCCAGTAGCCCTATTAGGGGCACGCCCAGCACAGATACGCAGTATTTT. This encodes CASSPIRGTPSTDTQYF.